These T cell receptor beta chains were read from a single sample in a study of cytomegalovirus exposure and HLA in healthy donors. The repertoire was sequenced with immunoSEQ multiplex PCR; TCRdb's copy has only in-frame clones and lacks some. The data show over 200,000 clones, around 87% seen once. The specimen was PBMCs. These receptor sequences come from a woman younger than 35 in good health and CMV-seropositive. Each CDR3 is given with its conserved first and last residue. A D gene is named only where the DNA matches it firmly. Size is stated for part of the rows, as once, few or many counts, or as a class when the clone is expanded.

J	D	V	size	CDR3	DNA
TRBJ2-7	TRBD2	TRBV5-4	-	CASSWGTSGDEQYF	TGTGCCAGCAGCTGGGGGACTAGCGGGGATGAGCAGTACTTC
TRBJ1-2	TRBD1	TRBV5-4	-	CASRSDRGRYGYTF	TGTGCCAGCAGGTCGGACAGGGGGAGGTATGGCTACACCTTC
TRBJ1-1	TRBD1	TRBV5-1	-	CASSLEGLTGLVFF	TGCGCCAGCAGCTTGGAGGGACTGACAGGGTTGGTTTTCTTT
TRBJ1-5	TRBD1	TRBV28	-	CASSLTGGMEPQHF	TGTGCCAGCAGTCTGACAGGGGGCATGGAGCCCCAGCATTTT
TRBJ2-2	-	TRBV29-1	-	CSVETPGHTNTGELFF	TGCAGCGTGGAAACGCCGGGACACACGAACACCGGGGAGCTGTTTTTT
TRBJ2-3	TRBD2	TRBV10-3	-	CAITGGDRTDTQYF	TGTGCCATCACCGGGGGGGATAGGACAGATACGCAGTATTTT
TRBJ2-5	-	TRBV4-1	-	CASSQARLQETQYF	TGCGCCAGCAGCCAAGCACGGTTGCAAGAGACCCAGTACTTC
TRBJ2-5	TRBD2	TRBV5-1	-	CASSPETRTSVGTQYF	TGCGCCAGCTCCCCTGAAACCAGGACTAGTGTCGGGACCCAGTACTTC
TRBJ2-7	TRBD1	TRBV6-6	-	CASSYSFGTGAYEQYF	TGTGCCAGCAGTTACTCGTTTGGGACAGGAGCCTACGAGCAGTACTTC
TRBJ2-7	-	TRBV28	once	CASSPGPRRGYEQYF	TGTGCCAGCAGTCCTGGACCCCGAAGGGGCTACGAGCAGTACTTC
TRBJ1-3	-	TRBV7-2	few	CASSLDTGRNTIYF	TGTGCCAGCAGCTTAGATACAGGGAGAAACACCATATATTTT
TRBJ2-7	TRBD2	TRBV6-1	-	CASPGGVDEQYF	TGTGCCAGCCCTGGGGGGGTAGACGAGCAGTACTTC
TRBJ2-5	TRBD1	TRBV7-9	-	CASSRDSQETQYF	TGTGCCAGCAGCCGGGACAGCCAAGAGACCCAGTACTTC
TRBJ2-1	TRBD2	TRBV4-1	-	CASSQIGLATYNEQFF	TGCGCCAGCAGCCAGATCGGACTAGCGACCTACAATGAGCAGTTCTTC
TRBJ2-2	TRBD1	TRBV6-6	-	CASTTGQGGSTGELFF	TGTGCCAGCACCACGGGACAGGGCGGGTCCACCGGGGAGCTGTTTTTT
TRBJ2-7	-	TRBV27	-	CASWGVRYEQYF	TGTGCCAGCTGGGGGGTGCGGTACGAGCAGTACTTC
TRBJ1-1	-	TRBV9	-	CASSVAPGWAEAFF	TGTGCCAGCAGCGTAGCCCCAGGGTGGGCTGAAGCTTTCTTT
TRBJ2-1	TRBD2	TRBV6-1	once	CASSAGLAESYNEQFF	TGTGCCAGCAGTGCCGGACTAGCGGAATCCTACAATGAGCAGTTCTTC
TRBJ2-1	TRBD2	TRBV6-1	-	CASSAIAGVMNNEQFF	TGTGCCAGCAGTGCAATAGCGGGAGTCATGAATAATGAGCAGTTCTTC
TRBJ1-2	TRBD1	TRBV28	-	CGIGQGRHYGYTF	TGTGGTATAGGACAGGGCAGACACTATGGCTACACCTTC
TRBJ1-5	-	TRBV6-6	few	CASVRGGSNQPQHF	TGTGCCAGCGTACGCGGCGGGAGCAATCAGCCCCAGCATTTT
TRBJ2-7	TRBD2	TRBV15	-	CATSRGGLAGGQEQYF	TGTGCCACCAGCAGAGGGGGACTGGCGGGAGGTCAGGAGCAGTACTTC
TRBJ1-4	-	TRBV5-1	-	CASSLVGANEKLFF	TGCGCCAGCAGCTTGGTAGGGGCCAATGAAAAGCTGTTTTTT
TRBJ2-3	TRBD2	TRBV5-1	-	CASSSRLALGTDTQYF	TGCGCCAGCAGCTCCCGACTAGCACTGGGCACAGATACGCAGTATTTT
TRBJ1-1	-	TRBV4-1	-	CASSHPPRGTEAFF	TGCGCCAGCAGCCATCCCCCTCGGGGCACTGAAGCTTTCTTT
TRBJ2-5	-	TRBV2	-	CASSEQYQETQYF	TGTGCCAGCAGTGAACAGTACCAAGAGACCCAGTACTTC
TRBJ2-1	TRBD1	TRBV4-1	-	CASSQVDRDVDEQFF	TGCGCCAGCAGCCAAGTCGACAGGGACGTCGATGAGCAGTTCTTC
TRBJ2-3	-	TRBV7-2	-	CASSSGTSTDTQYF	TGTGCCAGCAGCTCAGGGACTAGCACAGATACGCAGTATTTT
TRBJ2-7	-	TRBV5-6	once	CASSFGFMGQMQYF	TGTGCCAGCAGCTTCGGGTTTATGGGACAAATGCAGTACTTC
TRBJ2-1	TRBD2	TRBV28	-	CASISGGTGGSLEQFF	TGTGCCAGCATCTCGGGTGGGACGGGAGGGAGCCTTGAGCAGTTCTTC
TRBJ2-7	-	TRBV5-1	once	CASSLVSGASSYEQYF	TGCGCCAGCAGCTTGGTCTCAGGGGCATCATCCTACGAGCAGTACTTC
TRBJ2-7	TRBD2	TRBV7-6	-	CASSLVGPSGRTEQYF	TGTGCCAGCAGCTTAGTGGGGCCCAGCGGGAGAACCGAGCAGTACTTC
TRBJ1-1	-	TRBV28	-	CASSLTLHNTEAFF	TGTGCCAGCAGTTTGACACTTCACAACACTGAAGCTTTCTTT
TRBJ2-1	TRBD2	TRBV11-2	-	CASSFGTSGYNEQFF	TGTGCCAGCAGCTTCGGGACTAGCGGTTACAATGAGCAGTTCTTC
TRBJ1-2	-	TRBV30	-	CAWSAFGGPYGYTF	TGTGCCTGGAGTGCGTTCGGGGGGCCCTATGGCTACACCTTC
TRBJ2-7	TRBD2	TRBV5-4	-	CASSLTSGRFDEQYF	TGTGCCAGCAGCTTGACTAGCGGGAGGTTCGACGAGCAGTACTTC
TRBJ1-1	-	TRBV6-1	once	CASSEWQNEAFF	TGTGCCAGCAGTGAGTGGCAGAATGAAGCTTTCTTT
TRBJ1-4	TRBD1	TRBV6-1	-	CASSDRGRLANEKLFF	TGTGCCAGCAGTGACAGGGGGCGCTTAGCTAATGAAAAACTGTTTTTT
TRBJ2-3	-	TRBV9	once	CASSVATSSVTDTQYF	TGTGCCAGCAGCGTAGCTACGTCGAGTGTAACAGATACGCAGTATTTT
TRBJ2-2	TRBD1	TRBV7-7	-	CASSLGTANTGELFF	TGTGCTAGCAGCTTAGGGACAGCGAACACCGGGGAGCTGTTTTTT